This TCR beta chain emerged from a study of CD8 T cells in Susac syndrome. Overall study findings and caveats: Expansion of Susac CD8+ clones peaked in TEMRA cells and in active patients.

A word on this clonotype: Its cognate antigen is unknown.

It was with random hexamers that roughly 0.45 to 1 ug RNA was reverse transcribed. The CDR3 of TCR beta was amplified by immunoSEQ multiplex PCR across 54 Vbeta and 13 Jbeta. TCRdb reanalysed the immunoSEQ multiplex PCR reads using MiXCR and keeps one entry per CDR3 protein. The data show about 120,000 distinct CDR3 sequences, about 94% seen once. This CDR3 region has 10 residues. V was trimmed by 5 bases and J by 7 bases, leaving 9 bases between them. Germline V gene data show CDR1 as DFQATT and CDR2 as SNEGSKA (reference sequence). The sequencing sample was made of CD8+ T cells from PBMCs. This clonotype was obtained from a human donor with Susac syndrome. The genes are TRBV20-1 and TRBJ2-7; no firm D call. CDR3 in amino acids: CSAEPREQYF. Here the CDR3 DNA reads TGCAGTGCTGAGCCTAGGGAGCAGTACTTC.